These 13 T cell receptor beta chains were sequenced from one sample in a study of T cell responses to AZD1222 COVID-19 vaccine. The repertoire was sequenced with immunoSEQ multiplex PCR; TCRdb's copy has only in-frame clones and lacks some. In the table there are some 140,000 clones, under 95% of which are singletons. The specimen comprised peripheral blood, sampled on day 0 of AZD1222 vaccination. The receptors shown here come from an adult in good health.

The chain combines TRBV19 with TRBJ1-5, with D unclear. Germline V lookup: CDR1 LNHDA, CDR2 SQIVND (reference sequence). V was clipped by 3 bases and J by 5 bases, with 8 bases between them. The CDR3 covers 13 residues. The DNA of the CDR3 is TGTGCCAGTAGTATGGGTAGGGATCAGCCCCAGCATTTT. Residues: CASSMGRDQPQHF.

V gene TRBV5-4 combines with J gene TRBJ2-1; 7 nucleotides align to TRBD2. Germline CDR1 reads SGHNT; CDR2 reads YYREEE (reference sequence). The CDR3 is 16 amino acids. Unmatched junction bases numbered 8, after V lost 1 base and J lost 4 bases. CDR3 DNA: TGTGCCAGCAGCTTGTGGGCGGCTAGCGGTTACAATGAGCAGTTCTTC. Amino acid sequence: CASSLWAASGYNEQFF. The full variable domain, its missing parts supplied by reference TRBV5-4 and TRBJ2-1, is ETGVTQSPTHLIKTRGQQVTLRCSSQSGHNTVSWYQQALGQGPQFIFQYYREEENGRGNFPPRFSGLQFPNYSSELNVNALELDDSALYLCASSLWAASGYNEQFFGPGTRLTVL.

The rearrangement uses TRBV5-1 and TRBJ2-1; 8 nucleotides align to TRBD1. The CDR3 consists of 14 residues. Germline-derived CDR1 and CDR2 are SGHRS and YFSETQ. Losses at the gene ends were 4 bases for V and 2 bases for J; bases not matched to a gene: 2. CDR3 DNA: TGCGCCAGCAGCGGGACAGGTACCTACAATGAGCAGTTCTTC. It is translated as CASSGTGTYNEQFF.

V is TRBV28 and J is TRBJ2-2; D uncertain. The CDR3 runs to 12 residues. Trimming took off 4 bases at V and 4 bases at J, with 4 bases between the two ends. Germline loops: CDR1 MDHEN, CDR2 SYDVKM. CDR3 DNA sequence: TGTGCCAGCAGTTCCTTCACCGGGGAGCTGTTTTTT. Its translation: CASSSFTGELFF.

Only one count was recorded for this clone. The V and J genes are TRBV20-1 and TRBJ2-1; D not resolved. CDR1 DFQATT and CDR2 SNEGSKA come from the germline V gene (reference sequence). CDR3 length: 11 residues. V was trimmed by 1 base and J by 2 bases, leaving 0 bases between them. The CDR3 DNA sequence: TGCAGTGCTAGAGCCTACAATGAGCAGTTCTTC. It encodes CSARAYNEQFF.

The chain is built from TRBV28 and TRBJ1-5; D is undetermined. Trimming removed 3 bases from V and 4 bases from J, with 7 bases in between. The CDR3 length is 13 residues. Germline V lookup: CDR1 MDHEN, CDR2 SYDVKM. CDR3 sequence: CASSFRWNQPQHF. The CDR3 bases are TGTGCCAGCAGTTTCAGGTGGAATCAGCCCCAGCATTTT.

This clone was recorded only once. The chain employs TRBV28 and TRBJ1-1; TRBD1 might be the D (5 bases). This CDR3 region has 13 residues. Trimming took 5 bases from V and 8 from J, leaving 15 bases between them. CDR1 and CDR2 from the germline V gene are MDHEN and SYDVKM. The CDR3 loop reads CASSPPGRGEAFF. The CDR3 DNA is TGTGCCAGCAGTCCGCCCGGACGGGGCGAAGCTTTCTTT.

The V and J genes are TRBV7-7 and TRBJ2-1; the D call may be TRBD1 or TRBD2 (5 bases each). V lost 5 bases to trimming and J lost 0 bases, with 11 bases between them. The CDR3 loop spans 15 amino acids. Germline V lookup: CDR1 SSHAT, CDR2 FNYEAQ (reference sequence). In DNA form, the CDR3 reads TGTGCCAGCAGCGGGGGTCCTAGCTCCTACAATGAGCAGTTCTTC. It specifies CASSGGPSSYNEQFF. Looking up the rest from reference TRBV7-7 and TRBJ2-1 gives the full variable domain: GAGVSQSPRYKVTKRGQDVTLRCDPISSHATLYWYQQALGQGPEFLTYFNYEAQPDKSGLPSDRFSAERPEGSISTLTIQRTEQRDSAMYRCASSGGPSSYNEQFFGPGTRLTVL.

This chain uses TRBV3-1 (or the pseudogene TRBV3-2) with TRBJ2-1; TRBD2 agrees at 14 bases. CDR1 is LGHDT, CDR2 YNNKEL, per germline (reference sequence). V lost 4 bases and J lost 6; bases outside the gene matches: 8. The CDR3 length is 17 residues. In DNA, the CDR3 is TGTGCCAGCAGCCGACTAGCGGGAGGGCTAGGGGCCAATGAGCAGTTCTTC. As protein: CASSRLAGGLGANEQFF.

This clone was counted a single time. The rearrangement links TRBV3-1 (or the pseudogene TRBV3-2) to TRBJ1-4; 7 bases are a match to TRBD1. V dropped 4 bases and J dropped 8; count of bases not matched to a gene: 10. The germline gives CDR1 LGHDT, CDR2 YNNKEL (reference sequence). The CDR3 runs 15 residues. Here the CDR3 DNA reads TGTGCCAGCAGCCTAACCGGGGACAGCCGAGAAAAACTGTTTTTT. This sequence encodes CASSLTGDSREKLFF.

The genes are TRBV13 and TRBJ2-5, with TRBD2 identical over 8 bases. The CDR3 spans 15 residues. The V gene end was trimmed by 3 bases and the J gene end by 5 bases; junction bases not matched to a gene: 8. In germline, CDR1 is PRHDT, CDR2 FYEKMQ (reference sequence). This CDR3 reads CASSLWTSSRETQYF. The CDR3 DNA is TGTGCCAGCAGCTTGTGGACTAGCAGTCGTGAGACCCAGTACTTC.

The J gene is TRBJ2-2, the V gene TRBV4-3; unclear D gene. The V and J ends lost 2 bases and 6 bases respectively, with 7 bases between them. The CDR3 covers 13 residues. Germline assignment: CDR1 LGHNA and CDR2 YSLEER. The CDR3 DNA is TGCGCCAGCAGCCAAAGGACCTCCGGGGAGCTGTTTTTT. Amino acid sequence: CASSQRTSGELFF.

Note on this clone: Germline is not matched at one junction end, which may reflect a read error. The chain joins TRBV18 to TRBJ1-6; TRBD1 aligns across 9 bases. CDR3 length equals 15 residues. Germline V gene data show CDR1 as KGHSH and CDR2 as LQKENI. The CDR3 DNA sequence: TGTGCCAGCTCCCCACCGGGACAGGGTAATTCACCCCTCCACTTT. Its protein is CASSPPGQGNSPLHF.